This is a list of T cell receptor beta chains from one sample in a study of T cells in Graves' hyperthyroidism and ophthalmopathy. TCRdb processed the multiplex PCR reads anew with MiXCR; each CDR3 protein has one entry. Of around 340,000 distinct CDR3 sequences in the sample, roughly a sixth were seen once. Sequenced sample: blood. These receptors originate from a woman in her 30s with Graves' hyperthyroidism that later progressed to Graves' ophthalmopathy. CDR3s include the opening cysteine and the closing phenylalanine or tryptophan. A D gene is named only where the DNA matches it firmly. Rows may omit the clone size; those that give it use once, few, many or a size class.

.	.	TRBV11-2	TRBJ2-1	TGTGCCAACAGCTTACTGGGGGCCTCCTACAATGAGCAGTTCTTC	CANSLLGASYNEQFF
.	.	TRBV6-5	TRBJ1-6	TGTGCCAGCAGTTTAACAGAATATTCACCCCTCCACTTT	CASSLTEYSPLHF
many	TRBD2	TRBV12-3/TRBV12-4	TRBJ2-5	TGTGCCACCGCCTGGACTAGCGGAGAGACCCAGTACTTC	CATAWTSGETQYF
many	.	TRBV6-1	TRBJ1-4	TGTGCCAGCAGTCCCCTAAGACCTTGGCAGGGCGATAATGAAAAACTGTTTTTT	CASSPLRPWQGDNEKLFF
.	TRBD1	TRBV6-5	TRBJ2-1	TGTGCCAGCAGTTACGGTGCAGGGGGCTCGAATGAGCAGTTCTTC	CASSYGAGGSNEQFF
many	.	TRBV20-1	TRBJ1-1	TGCAGTGCTAGGGGATCCGGGCAGCTCACTGAAGCTTTCTTT	CSARGSGQLTEAFF
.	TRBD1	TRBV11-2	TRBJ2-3	TGTGCCAGCAGCGACAGGGACAGGGCTTTCACAGATACGCAGTATTTT	CASSDRDRAFTDTQYF
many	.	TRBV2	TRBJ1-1	TGTGCCAGCAGTGAAGTGGCACCGATGAACACTGAAGCTTTCTTT	CASSEVAPMNTEAFF
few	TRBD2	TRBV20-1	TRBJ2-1	TGCAGTGCTCGTGGGAGGGTATTACTAGCGGACTACAATGAGCAGTTCTTC	CSARGRVLLADYNEQFF
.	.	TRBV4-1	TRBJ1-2	TGCGCCAGCAGCCAAGAGAACGGACTCCGGAGTGGCTACACCTTC	CASSQENGLRSGYTF
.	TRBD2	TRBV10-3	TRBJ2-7	TGTGCCATCAGCCGAGAAGGACTAGACTATCCCTACGAGCAGTACTTC	CAISREGLDYPYEQYF
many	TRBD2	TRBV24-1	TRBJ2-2	TGTGCCACCAGTGATGTGGCTATTAGCGGGGGGAACACCGGGGAGCTGTTTTTT	CATSDVAISGGNTGELFF
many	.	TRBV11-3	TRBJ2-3	TGTGCCAGCAGCGTAGGTGTGGTAGATACGCAGTATTTT	CASSVGVVDTQYF
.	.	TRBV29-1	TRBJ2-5	TGCAGCGTTGACTACGGGATCCAAGAGACCCAGTACTTC	CSVDYGIQETQYF
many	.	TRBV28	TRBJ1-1	TGTGCCAGCAGTATTCGAACACTCGAGATCACTGAAGCTTTCTTT	CASSIRTLEITEAFF
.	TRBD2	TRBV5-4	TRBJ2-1	TGTGCCAGCAGCTTGTCGTGGGGGGGTGATCTAGGGGAGTTCTTC	CASSLSWGGDLGEFF
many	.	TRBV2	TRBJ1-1	TGTGCCAGCAGGGGGGGGGGAACTGAAGCTTTCTTT	CASRGGGTEAFF
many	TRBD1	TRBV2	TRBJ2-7	TGTGCCAGCAGTTGGGACAGGAGCTCCTACGAGCAGTACTTC	CASSWDRSSYEQYF
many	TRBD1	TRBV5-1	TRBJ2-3	TGCGCCAGCAGCTTAGAAAGGACAGGTGGTTTGGATACGCAGTATTTT	CASSLERTGGLDTQYF
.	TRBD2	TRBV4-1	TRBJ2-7	TGCGCCAGCAGCCCATTGACTAGCGGGGGGTATATCTCCTACGAGCAGTACTTC	CASSPLTSGGYISYEQYF
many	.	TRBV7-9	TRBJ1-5	TGTGCCAGCCAGGCGGGGAACCAGCCCCAGCATTTT	CASQAGNQPQHF
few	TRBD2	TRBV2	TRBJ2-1	TGTGCCAGCAGTGAAGGGCGGGAGGGGGTCTTC	CASSEGREGVF
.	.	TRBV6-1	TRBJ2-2	TGTGCCAGCAGAACGGTGAACACCGGGGAGCTGTTTTTT	CASRTVNTGELFF
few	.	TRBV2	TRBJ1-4	TGTGCCAGCAGTTTTTTCGACCAGAATGAAAAACTGTTTTTT	CASSFFDQNEKLFF
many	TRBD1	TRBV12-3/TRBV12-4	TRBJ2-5	TGTGCCAGCAGTTTGGGACAGGGTGGCCAAGAGACCCAGTACTTC	CASSLGQGGQETQYF
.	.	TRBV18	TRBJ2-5	TGTGCCAGCTCACCACCATCCAGGGAGACCCAGTACTTC	CASSPPSRETQYF
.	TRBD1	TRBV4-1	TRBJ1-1	TGCGCCAGCAGCCAAGATCGAGGGGGCGGGGGCACTGAAGCTTTCTTT	CASSQDRGGGGTEAFF
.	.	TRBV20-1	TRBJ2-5	TGCAGTGCTGGACCCCGGGCCCAAGAGACCCAGTACTTC	CSAGPRAQETQYF
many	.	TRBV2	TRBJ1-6	TGTGCCAGCAGGGGGGCCTATTCACCCCTCCACTTT	CASRGAYSPLHF
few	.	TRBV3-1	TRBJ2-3	TGTGCCAGCAGCCAAGGGCTAGGGATTAGGTCAGATACGCAGTATTTT	CASSQGLGIRSDTQYF
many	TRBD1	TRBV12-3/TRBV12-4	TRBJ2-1	TGTGCCAGCAGGGACAGGGAGATCTTTCAGTTCTTC	CASRDREIFQFF
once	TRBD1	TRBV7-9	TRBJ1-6	TGTGCCAGCAGCTCCGGGACAGGGCGGAGGTCACCCCTCCACTTT	CASSSGTGRRSPLHF
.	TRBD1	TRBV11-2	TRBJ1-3	TGTGCCAGCAGCCAGGGACAGGGGATCTCTGGAAACACCATATATTTT	CASSQGQGISGNTIYF
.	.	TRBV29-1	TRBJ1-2	TGCAGCGTTGAACAAACAGGGTGGAATGGCTACACCTTC	CSVEQTGWNGYTF
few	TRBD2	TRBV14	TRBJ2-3	TGTGCCAGCAGCCAAGATCTTATGTCGGGGGGGCCGCATCACCCCGATACGCAGTATTTT	CASSQDLMSGGPHHPDTQYF
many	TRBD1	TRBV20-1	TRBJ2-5	TGCAGTGCTAAAGACAGGGGGGAACGGGAGACCCAGTACTTC	CSAKDRGERETQYF
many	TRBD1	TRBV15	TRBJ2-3	TGTGCCACCAGCAGGGACAGGGCTAGCACAGATACGCAGTATTTT	CATSRDRASTDTQYF
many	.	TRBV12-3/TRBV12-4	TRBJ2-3	TGTGCCAGCAGCCCCCGAAGAGCGAAGGGGGATACGCAGTATTTT	CASSPRRAKGDTQYF
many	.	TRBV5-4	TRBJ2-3	TGTGCCAGCAGCCCGTTAGTGGGGAGCTTGACTAGCACAGATACGCAGTATTTT	CASSPLVGSLTSTDTQYF
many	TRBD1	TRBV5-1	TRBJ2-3	TGCGCCAGCAGCCCGACAGGGTATTCAGATACGCAGTATTTT	CASSPTGYSDTQYF
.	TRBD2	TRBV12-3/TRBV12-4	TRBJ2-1	TGTGCCAGCGGAATAGCGGGATCCCCCAGGTACAATGAGCAGTTCTTC	CASGIAGSPRYNEQFF